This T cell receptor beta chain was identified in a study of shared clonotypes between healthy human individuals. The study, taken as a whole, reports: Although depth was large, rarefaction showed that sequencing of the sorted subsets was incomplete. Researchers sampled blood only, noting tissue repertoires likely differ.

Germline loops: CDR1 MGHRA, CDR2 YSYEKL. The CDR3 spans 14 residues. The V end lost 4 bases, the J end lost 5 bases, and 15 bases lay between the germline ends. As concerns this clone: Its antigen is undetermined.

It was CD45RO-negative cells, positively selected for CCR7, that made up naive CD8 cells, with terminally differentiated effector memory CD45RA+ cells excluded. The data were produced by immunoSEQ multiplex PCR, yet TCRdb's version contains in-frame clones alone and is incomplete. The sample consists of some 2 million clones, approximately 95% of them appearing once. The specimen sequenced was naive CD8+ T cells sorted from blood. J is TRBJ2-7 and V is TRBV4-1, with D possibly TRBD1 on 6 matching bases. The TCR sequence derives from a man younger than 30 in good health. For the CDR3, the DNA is TGCGCCAGCAGCCCAGAGGGGAACAGGGACGAGCAGTACTTC. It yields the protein CASSPEGNRDEQYF.